The 11 T cell receptor beta chains presented below share a single source sample, sequenced in a study of spatial heterogeneity in lung cancer. The time point is: sample taken at primary tumor resection. The sequenced material consisted of unsorted whole RNA from tumor, nontumor lung or frozen PBMC. Each CDR3 protein is one row after TCRdb ran MiXCR on the 5' RACE reads. The repertoire holds 20,000 to 25,000 distinct CDR3 sequences, with about 3.5% as singletons. Specimen: PBMCs, collected at surgery. The receptors derive from a female donor with early-stage non-small cell lung cancer.

This clonotype has at least ten counts. The gene calls are TRBV6-1 and TRBJ1-1, with TRBD1 as a possible D gene (6 bases). V lost 6 bases and J lost 4, with 15 bases in between. Per the germline V gene, CDR1 is MNHNS and CDR2 is SASEGT. The CDR3 extends over 14 amino acids. This CDR3 reads CASSTMAGATEAFF. The CDR3 coding sequence is TGTGCCAGCAGCACAATGGCAGGGGCCACTGAAGCTTTCTTT.

This clonotype was seen repeatedly, ten times or more. The chain carries TRBV7-6 and TRBJ2-5, with D hard to call. CDR3 size: 13 residues. Germline V gene data show CDR1 as SGHVS and CDR2 as FNYEAQ. V lost 2 bases to trimming and J lost 0 bases, with 4 bases between them. The CDR3 DNA is TGTGCCAGCAGCTTATCTTACCAAGAGACCCAGTACTTC. It translates to CASSLSYQETQYF.

This clonotype was observed many times. The rearrangement joins TRBV2 to TRBJ2-1; a possible D gene is TRBD1 (6 bases). V gave up 2 bases and J gave up 4 bases, with 15 bases separating them. CDR1 SNHLY and CDR2 FYNNEI come from the germline V gene. The CDR3 is 16 amino acids. The CDR3: CASSEIQGRLYNEQFF. The CDR3 DNA reads as TGTGCCAGCAGTGAAATTCAGGGGCGCCTTTACAATGAGCAGTTCTTC.

The chain is built from TRBV5-1 and TRBJ2-1; TRBD2 aligns across 9 bases. CDR3 length equals 16 residues. The V gene end was trimmed by 1 base and the J gene end by 4 bases; junction bases not matched to a gene: 6. Germline lookup yields CDR1 SGHRS and CDR2 YFSETQ. The CDR3 spells CASSLPSGALYNEQFF. The CDR3 nucleotides read TGCGCCAGCAGCTTGCCTAGCGGGGCCCTTTACAATGAGCAGTTCTTC.

This clonotype was recorded many times. The chain links TRBV7-8 to TRBJ2-7; maybe TRBD1 (5 bases). V lost 2 bases and J 0 bases, leaving 11 bases between the germline ends. Per the germline V gene, CDR1 is SGHVS and CDR2 is FQNEAQ. CDR3 length: 15 amino acids. CDR3 residues: CASSLQGVSSYEQYF. DNA of the CDR3: TGTGCCAGCAGCTTACAGGGCGTTAGCTCCTACGAGCAGTACTTC.

This clonotype was counted only a few times. This chain uses TRBV6-1 with TRBJ2-1, with 10 positions matching TRBD1. The CDR3 has 16 residues. CDR1 is MNHNS and CDR2 is SASEGT in the germline V gene. V lost 6 bases, J lost 6 bases, and 11 bases stayed unmatched. CDR3: CASRPPGTGEVNEQFF. CDR3 DNA: TGTGCCAGCAGACCTCCCGGGACAGGGGAGGTCAATGAGCAGTTCTTC.

This clonotype came up many times. This chain connects TRBV27 to TRBJ2-7; TRBD2 matches 10 bases. The CDR3 spans 16 residues. The V gene end was trimmed by 6 bases and the J gene end by 2 bases; junction bases not matched to a gene: 10. Germline V gene sequence: CDR1 MNHEY, CDR2 SMNVEV (reference sequence). The CDR3 loop reads CASSTRWSGRAYEQYF. The CDR3 nucleotides read TGTGCCAGCAGCACGAGATGGAGCGGGAGGGCCTACGAGCAGTACTTC.

Comment on this clonotype: A read error may be the cause here, since a much bigger clone is one base away. The rearrangement joins TRBV28 to TRBJ1-2; tentatively, D is TRBD1 (6 bases). The CDR3 has 13 residues. Germline loops: CDR1 MDHEN, CDR2 SYDVKM. The chain's CDR3 is CASSTGRLYGFTF. CDR3 DNA: TGTGCCAGCAGTACAGGGCGCCTCTATGGCTTCACCTTC.

This clonotype occurred many times. V gene TRBV7-2 combines with J gene TRBJ2-7; 12 nucleotides align to TRBD2. The CDR3 is made up of 16 amino acids. CDR1 is SGHTA, CDR2 FQGNSA, per germline. The J segment lost 4 bases and the V segment lost 1 base, leaving 5 bases of the junction unmatched. CDR3 in amino acids: CASSLETSGRLYEQYF. For the CDR3, the DNA is TGTGCCAGCAGCTTAGAAACTAGCGGGAGGTTGTACGAGCAGTACTTC.

At least ten counts were recorded for this clonotype. This chain connects TRBV12-3 or TRBV12-4 to TRBJ2-7, with D possibly TRBD1 on 6 matching bases. This CDR3 is 14 amino acids long. V was shortened by 5 bases and J by 0 bases, with 11 bases between the two germline ends. The CDR3 region is CASSIGQSSYEQYF. CDR3 coding DNA: TGTGCCAGCAGTATAGGACAGTCCTCCTACGAGCAGTACTTC.

V and J are TRBV19 and TRBJ1-6; maybe TRBD1 (5 bases). Trimming took off 3 bases at V and 6 bases at J, with 9 bases between the two ends. The CDR3 length is 14 residues. Germline CDR1 reads LNHDA; CDR2 reads SQIVND (reference sequence). CDR3 nucleotides: TGTGCCAGTAGTATGGGACCGCCTAATTCACCCCTCCACTTT. Amino acids: CASSMGPPNSPLHF.